This T cell receptor beta chain originates from a study of T cell responses to AZD1222 COVID-19 vaccine. Regarding the study as a whole: A rise in Spike-specific TCR breadth and depth followed two AZD1222 doses. The CD4 TCRs associated with vaccination extended across spike and predominated at 160-218 and 743-854. Unmutated regions of variants are reportedly targeted by nearly half of spike-specific TCRs. Baseline seropositivity occurred in only 5 or 6 AZD1222 recipients.

Notes on this clone: Its antigen is still unknown.

This CDR3 region has 16 residues. Trimming took 1 base from V and 9 from J; bases not matched to a gene: 10. CDR1 ENHRY and CDR2 SYGVKD come from the germline V gene. Generated by immunoSEQ multiplex PCR, the TCRdb table keeps only in-frame clones and is missing some. The data contain roughly 43,000 clones, about 80% of them singletons. This clonotype was obtained from an adult who received the MenACWY meningococcal vaccine as a control. This rearrangement joins TRBV10-3 to TRBJ2-1; 9 bases are a match to TRBD2. Sequencing used peripheral blood, obtained 28 days after the second dose of the MenACWY control vaccine. The CDR3 DNA reads TGTGCCATCAGTGAGTTGGCGGGAGGGTCTCGCGTTGAGCAGTTCTTC. Amino acid sequence: CAISELAGGSRVEQFF.